This is a list of T cell receptor beta chains from one sample in a study of T cells in Graves' hyperthyroidism and ophthalmopathy. TCRdb recomputed calls from the multiplex PCR reads with MiXCR, one row per CDR3 protein. The table records around 600,000 distinct CDR3 sequences, around 13% of them present only once. The sequenced sample was blood. These receptors were taken from a woman between 50 and 59 years old with Graves' ophthalmopathy. CDR3s include the opening cysteine and the closing phenylalanine or tryptophan. The D gene is left open where the match is weak. Not every row has a clone size; where given, it reads once, few, many or a size class.

cdr3_nt cdr3_aa d_call clone_size j_call v_call
TGTGCCAGCAAAACGTTAGGACCCTATGGCTACACCTTC CASKTLGPYGYTF . . TRBJ1-2 TRBV28
TGCGCCAGCAGCCAAGTTTGGTCTTGGCAGAAACAAGAGACCCAGTACTTC CASSQVWSWQKQETQYF . . TRBJ2-5 TRBV4-1
TGTGCCAGCAGCTTATCGGGAGGGCCCAATGGCTATGGCTACACCTTC CASSLSGGPNGYGYTF . . TRBJ1-2 TRBV7-9
TGTGCCTGGACCTCGGCGGGAGGGAGAAGAGCCGAGCAGTACTTC CAWTSAGGRRAEQYF TRBD2 many TRBJ2-7 TRBV30
TGCAGCGTTGAAGTCACTGAAGCTTTCTTT CSVEVTEAFF . . TRBJ1-1 TRBV29-1
TGTGCCAGCAGCCTAACGGGAATTCCGAACACTGAAGCTTTCTTT CASSLTGIPNTEAFF . . TRBJ1-1 TRBV11-3
TGTGCCATCAGCGGGAACCAAGAGACCCAGTACTTC CAISGNQETQYF . few TRBJ2-5 TRBV10-3
TGTGCCAGCAGCTTATATCAGAGTCAAGAGACCCAGTACTTC CASSLYQSQETQYF . many TRBJ2-5 TRBV7-8
TGTGCCAGCAGTTTTTTGACCTGGGGCTACACCTTC CASSFLTWGYTF . many TRBJ1-2 TRBV28
TGTGCCAGCAGCCCCCATAGCGGGAGTACTAGCACAGATACGCAGTATTTT CASSPHSGSTSTDTQYF TRBD2 many TRBJ2-3 TRBV7-2
TGTGCCAGCAGCCCTAAGACTAGCGGGTCGAACACCGGGGAGCTGTTTTTT CASSPKTSGSNTGELFF TRBD2 . TRBJ2-2 TRBV7-9
TGTGCCAGCAGCCATAGGACAGAACGGGTGGGCACTGAAGCTTTCTTT CASSHRTERVGTEAFF . many TRBJ1-1 TRBV13
TGTGCCAGCAGCCGAAACATAGTGGTCTTGTACAATGAGCAGTTCTTC CASSRNIVVLYNEQFF . few TRBJ2-1 TRBV12-3/TRBV12-4
TGTGCCAGCAGCCCTCATAATGAAAAACTGTTTTTT CASSPHNEKLFF . . TRBJ1-4 TRBV7-2
TGCGCCAGCAGCCCCATCCCGACAGGGTCTAACTATGGCTACACCTTC CASSPIPTGSNYGYTF TRBD1 . TRBJ1-2 TRBV4-1
TGTGCCAGCAGCTCCGGACAGGGCATAATTGGTAATGAGCAGTTCTTC CASSSGQGIIGNEQFF TRBD1 many TRBJ2-1 TRBV7-9
TGTGCCAGCAGCAGACAGGTTTCGAACACCGGGGAGCTGTTTTTT CASSRQVSNTGELFF . many TRBJ2-2 TRBV7-9
TGTGCCAGCAGTTCTAGCGGGTACACCGGGGAGCTGTTTTTT CASSSSGYTGELFF TRBD2 many TRBJ2-2 TRBV28
TGTGCCAGCAGCTTAGGTCTATTGGAGGGCTACAGCTATGGCTACACCTTC CASSLGLLEGYSYGYTF . few TRBJ1-2 TRBV7-2
TGTGCCTGCAGCGTCCCGGGACTTCTTTATGAGCAGTTCTTC CACSVPGLLYEQFF . many TRBJ2-1 TRBV11-1